Included here is one T cell receptor beta chain sequence, with context. The entry originates in a study of blood T cell repertoires in COVID-19. About the study: PBMCs, B-cell-depleted T cells, or T cells were the source of the cDNA or gDNA that made up the material.

Source study methods: By means of reference gene primer amplification, nucleated cell counts were estimated. Profiling relied on immunoSEQ multiplex PCR, and the TCRdb table lists in-frame clones only, not all of them. The V and J calls and clone size were taken over from that table, and D and trimming were inferred from the DNA. The sample contains some 130,000 clones, 65% to 90% of which appear only once. The CDR3 runs 13 residues. Trimming pared 8 bases from V and 4 bases from J, leaving 15 bases between. CDR1 is SNHLY, CDR2 FYNNEI, per germline. Clinical history reported by participants formed the basis on which cohorts were assigned. Donors of Cohort 3 who recovered were those that had two negative PCRs, clearance, or symptom resolution.

The chain links TRBV2 to TRBJ2-7; D is perhaps TRBD1 (6 bases). Sequenced: PBMCs or T cells enriched from blood (not recorded which). The receptor's source is a woman aged 50 to 60 who had recovered from COVID-19. The CDR3, as DNA: TGTGCCAGCGGTCAGGGGATGCTATACGAGCAGTACTTC. It translates to CASGQGMLYEQYF.